Following are 24 T cell receptor beta chains from one sample sequenced in a study of T cells in narcolepsy. Assay: immunoSEQ multiplex PCR; the TCRdb copy retains only in-frame clones and omits some. The sample holds over 30,000 clones; under 85% are singletons and the top ten take 0.95% to 1.5%. Sequencing used CD45RA- memory CD4+ T cells from PBMCs. These receptors were obtained from a human donor with narcolepsy.

This clone was counted once. This chain joins TRBV25-1 and TRBJ1-4, with 8 bases lining up with TRBD1. Per germline, CDR1 MGHDK and CDR2 SYGVNS. With V trimmed by 2 bases and J by 3 bases, 2 bases remained unmatched. This CDR3 spans 15 amino acids. CDR3 sequence: CASSEPGQANEKLFF. In nucleotides, the CDR3 is TGTGCCAGCAGTGAACCGGGACAGGCTAATGAAAAACTGTTTTTT.

The rearrangement uses TRBV6-6 and TRBJ1-1; no reliable D call. Trimming pared 7 bases from V and 6 bases from J, leaving 21 bases between. The germline gives CDR1 MNHNY, CDR2 SVGAGI (reference sequence). The CDR3 sequence is 15 residues long. The CDR3 coding sequence is TGTGCCAGCACCCTGACGGGAACGAGAATCGCTGAAGCTTTCTTT. Translation: CASTLTGTRIAEAFF.

The chain has TRBV6-1 and TRBJ2-7; tentatively, D is TRBD1 (6 bases). Germline lookup yields CDR1 MNHNS and CDR2 SASEGT. This CDR3 has 14 residues. Trimming left V 6 bases short and J 0 bases short, with 12 bases between. The CDR3 loop is CASRDRPSSYEQYV. CDR3 DNA: TGTGCCAGCAGGGACAGACCGAGCTCCTACGAGCAGTACGTC.

Comment on this clone: The junction departs from germline at one end; a sequencing error may be responsible. The V gene is TRBV30, the J gene TRBJ1-1, with D tentatively TRBD1 (5 bases). There are 14 residues in the CDR3. Germline CDR1 GTSNPN, CDR2 SVGIG (reference sequence). Written as DNA, the CDR3 is TGTGCCTGGAGTGTGGGTTTGGCGGGGCCGGGGGGTATCTTT. Translation gives CAWSVGLAGPGGIF.

A word on this clone: One end of the junction does not line up with germline, which may come from a read error. The chain joins TRBV5-1 to TRBJ2-2; 10 nucleotides line up with TRBD1. CDR1 SGHRS and CDR2 YFSETQ come from the germline V gene. The CDR3 covers 16 residues. CDR3 loop: CAGSIGDRGNTGELFF. CDR3 nucleotide sequence: TGCGCCGGCAGCATCGGGGACAGGGGGAACACCGGGGAGCTGTTTTTT.

The chain employs TRBV7-2 and TRBJ1-5; D not certain. Trimming stripped 3 bases from V and 3 bases from J, with 6 bases between. Per germline, CDR1 SGHTA and CDR2 FQGNSA. CDR3 length equals 13 residues. The CDR3 DNA sequence: TGTGCCAGCAGCTTGAGCTTCAATCAGCCCCAGCATTTT. As protein: CASSLSFNQPQHF.

This clone was detected once. A read error may produce the germline difference seen at one junction end. The rearrangement links TRBV7-7 to TRBJ2-5; 7 positions agree with TRBD2. This CDR3 is built from 16 residues. CDR1 SSHAT and CDR2 FNYEAQ come from the germline V gene (reference sequence). The CDR3, as DNA: TGTGCTAGCAGCTCCCCATCTGGACGGAGGGAGGGGACCCAGTACTTC. Translated, it gives CASSSPSGRREGTQYF.

This rearrangement joins TRBV11-2 to TRBJ2-3; 9 bases are a match to TRBD2. The CDR3 runs to 15 residues. J lost 0 bases, V lost 3 bases, and 1 base had no gene match. Germline loops: CDR1 SGHAT, CDR2 FQNNGV. CDR3 in DNA: TGTGCCAGCAGCTTGCGGGGGGGGAGCACAGATACGCAGTATTTT. Its translation: CASSLRGGSTDTQYF.

The V gene is TRBV19, the J gene TRBJ1-6; tentatively, D is TRBD1 (5 bases). There are 14 residues in the CDR3. Germline CDR1 reads LNHDA; CDR2 reads SQIVND (reference sequence). V lost 11 bases and J lost 3, with 14 bases in between. The CDR3 region is CAVKGQGYNSPLHF. The CDR3 coding sequence is TGTGCCGTCAAGGGGCAGGGCTATAATTCACCCCTCCACTTT. The complete variable domain, with remaining parts taken from reference TRBV19 and TRBJ1-6, reads DGGITQSPKYLFRKEGQNVTLSCEQNLNHDAMYWYRQDPGQGLRLIYYSQIVNDFQKGDIAEGYSVSREKKESFPLTVTSAQKNPTAFYLCAVKGQGYNSPLHFGNGTRLTVT.

This chain joins TRBV7-8 and TRBJ1-1; D gene uncertain. The CDR3 covers 15 residues. V was shortened by 1 base and J by 1 base, with 10 bases between the two germline ends. Germline V CDR1 and CDR2: SGHVS, FQNEAQ. CDR3: CASSLVERTNTEAFF. The CDR3 DNA reads TGTGCCAGCAGCTTAGTAGAGCGGACGAACACTGAAGCTTTCTTT.

The V gene is TRBV10-3, the J gene TRBJ2-3; unclear D gene. Germline CDR1 reads ENHRY; CDR2 reads SYGVKD. The germline V and J ends were trimmed by 10 bases and 0 bases, with 8 bases remaining between them. CDR3 length: 12 amino acids. CDR3 region: CASKTSTDTQYF. The CDR3 DNA reads TGTGCCAGCAAAACTAGCACAGATACGCAGTATTTT.

This chain uses TRBV19 with TRBJ1-5; maybe TRBD1 (5 bases). The V gene lost 1 base and the J gene lost 0 bases, with 7 bases spanning the gap. Germline assignment: CDR1 LNHDA and CDR2 SQIVND (reference sequence). The CDR3 has 15 residues. CDR3 residues: CASSIGTHSNQPQHF. The CDR3 DNA sequence: TGTGCCAGTAGTATAGGGACACATAGCAATCAGCCCCAGCATTTT.

The chain couples TRBV7-3 to TRBJ2-1, with a tentative D call TRBD2 (6 bases). V lost 6 bases, J lost 5 bases, and 26 bases lay in between. The CDR3 is 18 amino acids. From germline, CDR1 is SGHTA and CDR2 FQGTGA. Written as DNA, the CDR3 is TGTGCCAGCAGTTCCTTCGTGGGGCTGACTAGTGGGAACAATGAGCAGTTCTTC. It encodes CASSSFVGLTSGNNEQFF. Filled out from reference TRBV7-3 and TRBJ2-1, the complete variable domain reads GAGVSQTPSNKVTEKGKYVELRCDPISGHTALYWYRQSLGQGPEFLIYFQGTGAADDSGLPNDRFFAVRPEGSVSTLKIQRTERGDSAVYLCASSSFVGLTSGNNEQFFGPGTRLTVL.

The chain couples TRBV7-2 to TRBJ2-1, with 8 bases fitting TRBD2. This CDR3 has 13 amino acids. Trimming took 8 bases from V and 4 from J; bases not matched to a gene: 4. CDR1 and CDR2 from the germline V gene are SGHTA and FQGNSA. In DNA form, the CDR3 reads TGTGCCAGCGGACGGGGGGGATACAATGAGCAGTTCTTC. It codes for CASGRGGYNEQFF.

To note about this clone: The junction departs from the called germline gene at one end, perhaps through a read error. The V call is TRBV7-7, the J call TRBJ2-1, with a possible D match to TRBD2 (6 bases). Germline CDR1 and CDR2: SSHAT and FNYEAQ (reference sequence). CDR3 length equals 15 residues. The CDR3 DNA reads as TGTGCTAGCAGCCCGGCCCGGCGGGACTACAATGAGCAGTTCTTC. Amino acid sequence: CASSPARRDYNEQFF.

This chain uses TRBV11-2 with TRBJ2-3; the D is unclear. CDR1 is SGHAT, CDR2 FQNNGV, per germline. V lost 2 bases to trimming and J lost 6 bases, with 9 bases between them. The CDR3 runs 13 residues. The CDR3 coding sequence is TGTGCCAGCAGCTTAAGTAGTCGGGATACGCAGTATTTT. It encodes CASSLSSRDTQYF.

The chain uses TRBV6-1 and TRBJ2-7, with 8 bases that match TRBD1. This CDR3 region has 15 residues. CDR1 is MNHNS, CDR2 SASEGT, per germline. Losses at the gene ends were 6 bases for V and 1 base for J; bases not matched to a gene: 8. The CDR3 DNA follows: TGTGCCAGCAGGAAAGAGACAGGGGTTTCCTACGAGCAGTACGTC. Translation: CASRKETGVSYEQYV.

In its sample, this clone was seen a few times. This sequence joins TRBV5-1 and TRBJ1-1, with D possibly matching TRBD1 (5 bases). The CDR3 is 15 amino acids. Germline CDR1 SGHRS, CDR2 YFSETQ. V was clipped by 0 bases and J by 6 bases, with 15 bases between them. CDR3 loop: CASSLDAGLKAEAFF. CDR3 DNA: TGCGCCAGCAGCTTGGATGCAGGGCTGAAGGCTGAAGCTTTCTTT.

The chain couples TRBV7-9 to TRBJ1-6; 7 bases fit TRBD1. The CDR3 extends over 14 amino acids. V lost 1 base and J lost 11; bases outside the gene matches: 5. Germline loops: CDR1 SEHNR, CDR2 FQNEAQ (reference sequence). CDR3 loop: CASSLGRGRAPLHF. The CDR3 DNA reads as TGTGCCAGCAGCTTAGGGAGGGGGCGAGCACCCCTCCACTTT.

The V call is TRBV30, the J call TRBJ2-6; D is unclear. Germline values: CDR1 GTSNPN, CDR2 SVGIG (reference sequence). The CDR3 extends over 17 amino acids. Trimming took 0 bases from V and 0 from J, leaving 12 bases between them. The CDR3 DNA follows: TGTGCCTGGAGTGTACCCCACGGCCGCTCTGGGGCCAACGTCCTGACTTTC. Translated: CAWSVPHGRSGANVLTF.

The chain carries TRBV25-1 and TRBJ2-6; a possible D gene is TRBD2 (6 bases). CDR1 is MGHDK and CDR2 is SYGVNS in the germline V gene. There are 14 residues in the CDR3. Trimming took 8 bases from V and 3 from J, leaving 11 bases between them. The CDR3, as DNA: TGTGCCAGCCAGAGGGGAGGTGGGGCCAACGTCCTGACTTTC. It translates to CASQRGGGANVLTF.

This chain uses TRBV6-5 with TRBJ2-1; perhaps TRBD1 as D (5 bases). Germline loops: CDR1 MNHEY, CDR2 SVGAGI. This CDR3 spans 16 amino acids. The V and J ends lost 0 bases and 4 bases respectively, with 13 bases between them. CDR3 sequence (DNA): TGTGCCAGCAGTTACTCGAAAGGGGTGGGGTACAATGAGCAGTTCTTC. Translation: CASSYSKGVGYNEQFF.

The chain employs TRBV18 and TRBJ1-1, with a possible D match to TRBD1 (6 bases). Germline V gene data show CDR1 as KGHSH and CDR2 as LQKENI. The CDR3 contains 12 residues. V dropped 1 base and J dropped 8 bases, with 8 bases sitting between them. CDR3 protein: CASSPLQGEAFF. In nucleotides, the CDR3 is TGTGCCAGCTCACCACTACAGGGAGAAGCTTTCTTT.

V is TRBV18 and J is TRBJ2-5; weak D call: TRBD2 (7 bases). The CDR3 sequence is 15 residues long. Germline CDR1 and CDR2: KGHSH and LQKENI. Deletions cut 1 base from V and 1 base from J, with 10 bases between. The CDR3 DNA follows: TGTGCCAGCTCACCACGGGCGGGGGCCCAAGAGACCCAGTACTTC. The encoded protein is CASSPRAGAQETQYF.